Below are 4 T cell receptor beta chains sequenced from a single sample in a study of blood T cells in healthy people across ages (dated by TCRdb to 2015 to 2017). The method behind the library was 5' RACE. Sequencing relied on an Illumina HiSeq 2500. A second PCR of about 7 to 12 cycles was performed with a sample-barcoded 5' primer and a J-beta primer mix. TCRdb reworked the public reads: Q25 trimming with fastp, MiXCR clone assembly, productive beta chains retained. Every entry covers one CDR3 protein and lists the most common genes and DNA from its rows. The sample profile shows hundreds of thousands of distinct CDR3 sequences; around three fifths of them were found once. The ten largest clones represent about two fifths of the sample. The sequencing sample was made of blood. The receptors were sampled from a man aged 55 to 70 in good health.

The rearrangement joins TRBV10-3 to TRBJ2-3, with 10 positions matching TRBD1. Germline V gene data show CDR1 as ENHRY and CDR2 as SYGVKD. This CDR3 is 18 amino acids long. J was trimmed by 0 bases and V by 3 bases; bases with no gene match: 9. The CDR3 DNA follows: TGTGCCATCAGTGAATGGGGACAGGGGCTCCTTAGCACAGATACGCAGTATTTT. Residues: CAISEWGQGLLSTDTQYF.

In its sample, this clonotype was seen a few times. The genes are TRBV10-3 and TRBJ2-7; the match to TRBD2 covers 12 bases. Germline loops: CDR1 ENHRY, CDR2 SYGVKD. This CDR3 spans 17 amino acids. Germline trimming cut 6 bases from V and 1 base from J; bases unmatched to any gene: 10. CDR3 residues: CAISEGPTSGGSYEQYF. CDR3 DNA sequence: TGTGCCATCAGCGAGGGCCCTACTAGCGGGGGGTCCTACGAGCAGTACTTC.

In this sample, this clonotype turned up once. V gene TRBV20-1 combines with J gene TRBJ2-3, with 8 positions matching TRBD2. CDR1 is DFQATT and CDR2 is SNEGSKA in the germline V gene (reference sequence). CDR3 length: 14 amino acids. The V segment lost 3 bases and the J segment 1 base; nucleotides outside the gene matches: 3. The CDR3 nucleotides read TGCAGTGCTAGTAGGCGGGGGGGCACAGATACGCAGTATTTT. The encoded protein is CSASRRGGTDTQYF.

The gene calls are TRBV15 and TRBJ2-1; D possibly corresponds to TRBD2 (6 bases). Trimming cost V 1 base and J 6 bases, with 10 bases left between them. The CDR3 consists of 14 residues. Germline values: CDR1 LNHNV, CDR2 YYDKDF (reference sequence). The CDR3, as DNA: TGTGCCACCAGCAGAGCGGGACTCCCCAATGAGCAGTTCTTC. Protein sequence: CATSRAGLPNEQFF.